The 30 T cell receptor beta chains below were found in one sample sequenced in a study of blood T cell repertoires in COVID-19 (dated by TCRdb to the early 2020s). Library generation was performed with the immunoSEQ multiplex PCR assay. TCRdb re-hosts the immuneACCESS table, in-frame sequences only. Its copies lack some clones; in the studies checked, an unresolved V gene accounts for under half of them, and the cause for the rest is not known. The sample table contains some 200,000 clones; only one count was recorded for under 90% of them. Around 9% of the sample lies in the top ten. The specimen sequenced was PBMCs or T cells enriched from blood (not recorded which). The receptors come from a woman in her forties or fifties with acute COVID-19.

The chain has TRBV11-2 and TRBJ2-5; 7 nucleotides line up with TRBD2. The CDR3 totals 16 residues. Per germline, CDR1 SGHAT and CDR2 FQNNGV. Trimming removed 5 bases from V and 2 bases from J; junction bases left unmatched: 11. The CDR3 region has the DNA TGTGCCAGCAGCCAAAATATCGGCGGGGGTCAAGAGACCCAGTACTTC. It yields the protein CASSQNIGGGQETQYF.

The rearrangement joins TRBV12-3 or TRBV12-4 to TRBJ1-1; D remains unclear. The V end was cut by 5 bases, the J end by 1 base, with 8 bases between. This CDR3 contains 13 residues. The CDR3 DNA reads as TGTGCCAGCAGTGTCCGAGGGAACACTGAAGCTTTCTTT. Translated, it gives CASSVRGNTEAFF.

V usage is TRBV10-3 and J usage is TRBJ2-7; 7 bases match TRBD2. The V segment lost 6 bases and the J segment 5 bases; nucleotides outside the gene matches: 10. CDR1 and CDR2 from the germline V gene are ENHRY and SYGVKD. This CDR3 spans 14 amino acids. DNA of the CDR3: TGTGCCATCAGCCAACTAGCGAGGAATGACGAGCAGTACTTC. Its translation is CAISQLARNDEQYF.

This clone was seen more than once but under ten times. CDR3 in DNA: TGCAGCGTTGATCCGGGACAGCGACTCTATGGCTACACCTTC. It translates to CSVDPGQRLYGYTF. The chain uses TRBV29-1 and TRBJ1-2; 7 bases are a match to TRBD1. CDR1 and CDR2 from the germline V gene are SQVTM and ANQGSEA. This CDR3 has 14 amino acids. The trim removed 3 bases at V and 4 bases at J, leaving 8 bases unmatched.

The chain is built from TRBV7-2 and TRBJ1-5; no reliable D call. The CDR3 totals 15 residues. Germline assignment: CDR1 SGHTA and CDR2 FQGNSA. V lost 5 bases, J lost 0 bases, and 11 bases lay in between. CDR3 coding DNA: TGTGCCAGCAGCCTAGGGCCTTATAGCAATCAGCCCCAGCATTTT. Its translation is CASSLGPYSNQPQHF.

The CDR3 nucleotides read TGTGCCAGCAGCTTTTCAGGGGGCTCCTACAATGAGCAGTTCTTC. Translating gives CASSFSGGSYNEQFF. The V and J genes are TRBV7-9 and TRBJ2-1, with 7 positions matching TRBD1. The CDR3 contains 15 residues. After removal of 3 bases from V and 0 bases from J, the junction contained 2 bases not matched to a gene. CDR1 and CDR2 from the germline V gene are SEHNR and FQNEAQ (reference sequence).

This clone was seen once. The genes are TRBV24-1 and TRBJ2-1, with TRBD2 identical over 7 bases. J was trimmed by 9 bases and V by 3 bases; bases with no gene match: 10. Germline CDR1 KGHDR, CDR2 SFDVKD. CDR3 size: 15 residues. The CDR3 region is CATSDQAGLSGEQFF. In DNA, the CDR3 is TGTGCCACCAGTGATCAAGCGGGATTATCCGGTGAGCAGTTCTTC.

The chain joins TRBV18 to TRBJ1-1, with D perhaps matching TRBD1 (6 bases). Per germline, CDR1 KGHSH and CDR2 LQKENI. This CDR3 is built from 14 residues. V gave up 6 bases and J gave up 4 bases, with 15 bases separating them. The CDR3 coding sequence is TGTGCCAGCTCCCTTTCGGCACAGGGCACTGAAGCTTTCTTT. Protein product: CASSLSAQGTEAFF.

The chain has TRBV9 and TRBJ2-7; 7 bases line up with TRBD1. The CDR3 consists of 17 residues. Germline V gene lookup returns CDR1 SGDLS and CDR2 YYNGEE. Losses at the gene ends were 1 base for V and 4 bases for J; bases not matched to a gene: 14. The CDR3 region is CASSVNEEGASRYEQYF. DNA for the CDR3: TGTGCCAGCAGCGTAAACGAAGAGGGGGCATCAAGGTACGAGCAGTACTTC.

This clone came up a few times. J is TRBJ1-1 and V is TRBV7-2; TRBD1 is a possible D gene (6 bases). This CDR3 is built from 13 residues. V lost 4 bases and J lost 3, with 9 bases in between. Germline CDR1 SGHTA, CDR2 FQGNSA. The CDR3 bases are TGTGCCAGCAGCTCGCAGGGGTACACTGAAGCTTTCTTT. It codes for CASSSQGYTEAFF. Full variable domain (remainder filled in from reference TRBV7-2 and TRBJ1-1): GAGVSQSPSNKVTEKGKDVELRCDPISGHTALYWYRQSLGQGLEFLIYFQGNSAPDKSGLPSDRFSAERTGGSVSTLTIQRTQQEDSAVYLCASSSQGYTEAFFGQGTRLTVV.

The gene calls are TRBV5-1 and TRBJ2-2; TRBD1 might be the D (5 bases). The CDR3 has 16 residues. Germline lookup yields CDR1 SGHRS and CDR2 YFSETQ. V was pared by 0 bases and J by 5 bases, with 14 bases between. In DNA, the CDR3 is TGCGCCAGCAGCTTGGTTCAGGGCCAAGTAACCGGGGAGCTGTTTTTT. Protein sequence: CASSLVQGQVTGELFF.

The sample holds a few counts of this clone. This sequence joins TRBV29-1 and TRBJ1-6; no clear D. Germline V gives CDR1 SQVTM, CDR2 ANQGSEA. This CDR3 comprises 16 residues. V was clipped by 7 bases and J by 1 base, with 17 bases between them. The CDR3 loop is CSAASSIGSYNSPLHF. CDR3 DNA: TGCAGCGCCGCCTCCTCGATCGGGTCCTATAATTCACCCCTCCACTTT. Looking up the rest from reference TRBV29-1 and TRBJ1-6 gives the full variable domain: SAVISQKPSRDICQRGTSLTIQCQVDSQVTMMFWYRQQPGQSLTLIATANQGSEATYESGFVIDKFPISRPNLTFSTLTVSNMSPEDSSIYLCSAASSIGSYNSPLHFGNGTRLTVT.

This chain joins TRBV18 and TRBJ1-1; D is perhaps TRBD1 (5 bases). Germline CDR1 reads KGHSH; CDR2 reads LQKENI. The V end was cut by 6 bases, the J end by 0 bases, with 11 bases between. The CDR3 covers 14 residues. Here the CDR3 DNA reads TGTGCCAGCTCCCAAGGACACCTGAACACTGAAGCTTTCTTT. Its protein is CASSQGHLNTEAFF.

The V gene is TRBV10-1, the J gene TRBJ2-7; 10 bases agree with TRBD1. This CDR3 comprises 16 residues. V trimming: 6 bases; J trimming: 3 bases; junction bases outside the gene matches: 11. Germline CDR1 WNHNN, CDR2 SYGVQD (reference sequence). CDR3 sequence (DNA): TGCGCCAGCAGCGGACCTACCGGGACAGGGGACTACGAGCAGTACTTC. It translates to CASSGPTGTGDYEQYF.

The genes are TRBV24-1 and TRBJ2-5; D might be TRBD2 (5 bases). Trimming took 3 bases from V and 3 from J, leaving 10 bases between them. This CDR3 has 14 residues. Germline lookup yields CDR1 KGHDR and CDR2 SFDVKD. This chain's CDR3 is CATSDPNGKETQYF. DNA for the CDR3: TGTGCCACCAGTGATCCGAACGGGAAAGAGACCCAGTACTTC.

The chain carries TRBV29-1 and TRBJ1-6; TRBD1 might be the D (6 bases). Germline assignment: CDR1 SQVTM and CDR2 ANQGSEA. The CDR3 contains 15 residues. Trimming shortened V by 6 bases and J by 5 bases, and 17 bases separated the two germline ends. CDR3 nucleotide sequence: TGCAGCGTGAGGGGGGGCTCGACGAATAATTCACCCCTCCACTTT. Encoded protein: CSVRGGSTNNSPLHF.

CDR3 coding DNA: TGTGCCACCCGTAGACATCTAGCGGGAGGTTACAATGAGCAGTTCTTC. Its protein is CATRRHLAGGYNEQFF. The genes are TRBV15 and TRBJ2-1; 11 bases match TRBD2. Losses at the gene ends were 8 bases for V and 4 bases for J; bases not matched to a gene: 10. This CDR3 contains 16 residues. Germline lookup yields CDR1 LNHNV and CDR2 YYDKDF (reference sequence).

This clone appeared a few times. One end of the junction fails to match germline, which may point to a read error. The rearrangement links TRBV5-1 to TRBJ2-7; TRBD2 matches at 7 bases. The CDR3 has 9 amino acids. In germline, CDR1 is SGHRS, CDR2 YFSETQ. CDR3 residues: CASSSGLFF. As DNA, the CDR3 is TGCGCCAGCAGCTCGGGACTATTCTTC.

This clone appeared a few times. The rearrangement uses TRBV11-3 and TRBJ2-5; 8 bases are a match to TRBD1. The trim removed 0 bases at V and 5 bases at J, leaving 8 bases unmatched. This CDR3 spans 16 amino acids. Germline lookup yields CDR1 SGHNT and CDR2 YENEEA. Written as DNA, the CDR3 is TGTGCCAGCAGCTTAGATCCGACAGGGGTGGTCGAGACCCAGTACTTC. Protein sequence: CASSLDPTGVVETQYF.

The sample holds a few counts of this clone. V gene TRBV10-3 combines with J gene TRBJ2-6, with TRBD2 as a possible D gene (5 bases). Between the trimmed V and J ends, which lost 3 bases and 2 bases, there was a span of 5 bases. Germline V gives CDR1 ENHRY, CDR2 SYGVKD. The CDR3 length is 14 residues. The CDR3 region is CAISDGAGANVLTF. CDR3 nucleotides: TGTGCCATCAGTGACGGGGCTGGGGCCAACGTCCTGACTTTC.

The chain links TRBV6-2 or TRBV6-3 to TRBJ2-3, with D possibly matching TRBD1 (6 bases). Germline V gene data show CDR1 as MNHEY and CDR2 as SVGEGT. Trimming removed 5 bases from V and 12 bases from J, with 15 bases in between. CDR3 length: 12 residues. CDR3 amino acids: CASSPRGQPQYF. DNA for the CDR3: TGTGCCAGCAGTCCCAGAGGACAGCCCCAGTATTTT.

The chain employs TRBV2 and TRBJ1-5; maybe TRBD1 (6 bases). V shed 6 bases and J shed 7 bases, with 16 bases lying between them. CDR3 length equals 14 residues. Germline V gene lookup returns CDR1 SNHLY and CDR2 FYNNEI. Here the CDR3 DNA reads TGTGCCAGCAGGGATCAGGGGCTGTTCCAGCCCCAGCATTTT. Protein: CASRDQGLFQPQHF.

The CDR3 region has the DNA TGTGCCAGCTCACCACGGCTAGTGAGGGACACCGGGGAGCTGTTTTTT. Translating gives CASSPRLVRDTGELFF. The chain links TRBV18 to TRBJ2-2, with D perhaps matching TRBD2 (5 bases). V shed 1 base and J shed 3 bases, with 12 bases lying between them. The CDR3 is 16 residues long. CDR1 is KGHSH, CDR2 LQKENI, per germline.

J is TRBJ2-2 and V is TRBV5-1, with a possible D match to TRBD2 (5 bases). V lost 6 bases, J lost 1 base, and 16 bases lay in between. The CDR3 covers 16 residues. Germline CDR1 reads SGHRS; CDR2 reads YFSETQ. CDR3 sequence reads: CASNLRGMGNTGELFF. The CDR3 DNA follows: TGCGCCAGCAACCTCCGAGGGATGGGGAACACCGGGGAGCTGTTTTTT. The whole variable domain, filled in from reference TRBV5-1 and TRBJ2-2, reads KAGVTQTPRYLIKTRGQQVTLSCSPISGHRSVSWYQQTPGQGLQFLFEYFSETQRNKGNFPGRFSGRQFSNSRSEMNVSTLELGDSALYLCASNLRGMGNTGELFFGEGSRLTVL.

The rearrangement uses TRBV25-1 and TRBJ2-5; TRBD1 aligns across 9 bases. After removal of 5 bases from V and 5 bases from J, the junction contained 9 bases not matched to a gene. This CDR3 contains 15 residues. Germline CDR1 reads MGHDK; CDR2 reads SYGVNS. The CDR3 sequence is CASSRRTGAVETQYF. The CDR3, as DNA: TGTGCCAGCAGTAGGCGGACAGGGGCGGTGGAGACCCAGTACTTC.

This clone was picked up a small number of times. This chain joins TRBV30 and TRBJ2-1; D is possibly TRBD2 (6 bases). The germline V gene has CDR1 GTSNPN and CDR2 SVGIG (reference sequence). The CDR3 is 12 residues long. Trimming removed 1 base at V and 9 bases at J, with 10 bases between. CDR3 loop: CAWSGLVGEQFF. The CDR3 region has the DNA TGTGCCTGGAGTGGACTAGTCGGTGAGCAGTTCTTC.

The CDR3 DNA sequence: TGTGCCAGCAGTTTCAGTGGCAGGGTTAATACTGAAGCTTTCTTT. This encodes CASSFSGRVNTEAFF. The chain joins TRBV28 to TRBJ1-1; possibly TRBD1 for D (5 bases). Germline V lookup: CDR1 MDHEN, CDR2 SYDVKM. CDR3 size: 15 residues. Trimming removed 3 bases from V and 5 bases from J, with 16 bases in between.

The chain combines TRBV7-9 with TRBJ1-2, with D maybe TRBD1 (6 bases). Germline V gene data show CDR1 as SEHNR and CDR2 as FQNEAQ (reference sequence). Between the trimmed V and J ends, which lost 2 bases and 0 bases, there was a span of 13 bases. The CDR3 has 16 residues. CDR3 nucleotides: TGTGCCAGCAGCTTAAGGCAGGGGACGGCTAACTATGGCTACACCTTC. Encoded protein: CASSLRQGTANYGYTF.

This clone occurred once. V is TRBV11-3 and J is TRBJ1-1; D unresolved. The ends were cut back, 0 bases at V and 2 bases at J, with 10 bases in the middle. The germline V gene encodes CDR1 SGHNT and CDR2 YENEEA. The CDR3 sequence is 15 residues long. Here the CDR3 DNA reads TGTGCCAGCAGCTTAGACGCTACCCCTAACACTGAAGCTTTCTTT. This codes for CASSLDATPNTEAFF.

The gene calls are TRBV28 and TRBJ1-5; TRBD1 is a possible D gene (5 bases). V shed 2 bases and J shed 1 base, with 9 bases lying between them. Germline V gene sequence: CDR1 MDHEN, CDR2 SYDVKM. The CDR3 is 15 amino acids. This CDR3 reads CASSLRGTSNQPQHF. The DNA of the CDR3 is TGTGCCAGCAGTTTAAGGGGAACGAGCAATCAGCCCCAGCATTTT.